This is a list of T cell receptor beta chains from one sample in a study of blood T cell repertoires in COVID-19. Clones were read by immunoSEQ multiplex PCR, and TCRdb kept only the in-frame ones, dropping some. The repertoire holds around 120,000 clones, with 83% as singletons. Source material: peripheral blood. All receptors come from a man aged 30 to 39 with acute or convalescent COVID-19. The CDR3 runs from the conserved cysteine through the conserved F or W. Clone size is shown for a subset of rows, as once, few, many or a class of expanded clone.

J | size | V | CDR3
TRBJ2-1 | - | TRBV6-1 | CASSESLSRAYNEQFF
TRBJ1-5 | - | TRBV4-1 | CASSQADREAQPQHF
TRBJ1-5 | - | TRBV28 | CASSWDRGQPQHF
TRBJ2-5 | - | TRBV4-1 | CASSQEGIAGGQETQYF
TRBJ1-2 | - | TRBV24-1 | CATREAGGYGYTF
TRBJ1-6 | - | TRBV10-1 | CASSESRTPNSPLHF
TRBJ2-1 | - | TRBV7-8 | CATGLAYNEQFF
TRBJ1-1 | - | TRBV6-5 | CASSYSRLADEAFF
TRBJ1-1 | - | TRBV3-1/TRBV3-2 | CASSQTAPGTEAFF
TRBJ2-2 | once | TRBV10-2 | CASIIRAGTGELFF
TRBJ1-5 | - | TRBV18 | CASSPSSGRGSQPQHF
TRBJ2-1 | - | TRBV6-2/TRBV6-3 | CASSWGSRYNEQFF
TRBJ1-2 | - | TRBV19 | CASSTGLLPHYGYTF
TRBJ2-3 | - | TRBV10-3 | CAIRSPTSGSDTQYF
TRBJ2-1 | - | TRBV5-4 | CASSLGRGGHNNEQFF
TRBJ2-1 | - | TRBV3-1/TRBV3-2 | CASSQEREYNEQFF
TRBJ2-1 | - | TRBV19 | CASRRLAGDSYNEQFF
TRBJ2-2 | once | TRBV19 | CASSMGQGAGTGELFF
TRBJ1-2 | - | TRBV4-3 | CASSQALGQRAGYTF
TRBJ2-2 | - | TRBV7-8 | CASSLGSQLSGGDNTGELFF
TRBJ2-7 | - | TRBV13 | CASSHTRDGLYEQYF
TRBJ1-1 | - | TRBV7-9 | CASRHEGVWDTEAFF
TRBJ1-1 | - | TRBV5-1 | CASSAQTGNTEAFF
TRBJ1-1 | - | TRBV4-1 | CASSTPQGSDTEAFF
TRBJ1-2 | - | TRBV7-9 | CASSAQGFGYTF
TRBJ2-2 | once | TRBV7-9 | CASSLVKDGVVNTGELFF
TRBJ2-5 | - | TRBV6-5 | CASGGGPYQETQYF
TRBJ1-1 | - | TRBV3-1/TRBV3-2 | CASSQWRQGRDTEAFF
TRBJ1-1 | - | TRBV19 | CASNRGRMNTEAFF
TRBJ1-1 | - | TRBV7-2 | CASSLDYRRVGEAFF
TRBJ2-1 | - | TRBV15 | CATSRDLFLAGGYNEQFF
TRBJ1-5 | - | TRBV11-2 | CASSLGTAQPQHF
TRBJ2-2 | - | TRBV4-1 | CASSPRVRAGFGNTGELFF
TRBJ2-4 | - | TRBV6-4 | CASSVANGNIQYF
TRBJ2-7 | - | TRBV2 | CASSAWDRISYEQYF
TRBJ1-1 | - | TRBV19 | CASSFQGNTEAFF
TRBJ2-7 | once | TRBV6-6 | CASSTPGGEQYF
TRBJ1-2 | - | TRBV29-1 | CSVVLRGANYGYTF
TRBJ2-3 | - | TRBV4-2 | CASSQRGGDTQYF
TRBJ1-5 | - | TRBV3-1/TRBV3-2 | CASSQGTGQLNQPQHF
TRBJ2-1 | - | TRBV7-9 | CASSFSGGAGNEQFF
TRBJ2-1 | - | TRBV19 | CASSIAGSYNEQFF
TRBJ1-3 | - | TRBV29-1 | CGTGLTGGNTIYF
TRBJ1-2 | - | TRBV25-1 | CASSEGQGNYGYTF
TRBJ1-1 | - | TRBV7-9 | CASSFGGKVTEAFF
TRBJ1-5 | once | TRBV6-4 | CASSEDWGNQPQHF
TRBJ2-1 | - | TRBV11-1 | CASSPEVSNNEQFF
TRBJ2-7 | - | TRBV7-9 | CASSLNYEQYF
TRBJ1-2 | - | TRBV4-2 | CASSNDPPGRYGYTF
TRBJ1-2 | - | TRBV27 | CASSLQGAHGYTF
TRBJ2-3 | - | TRBV4-3 | CASSQDSAGTDTQYF
TRBJ1-5 | - | TRBV7-8 | CASSLSRGLGQPQHF